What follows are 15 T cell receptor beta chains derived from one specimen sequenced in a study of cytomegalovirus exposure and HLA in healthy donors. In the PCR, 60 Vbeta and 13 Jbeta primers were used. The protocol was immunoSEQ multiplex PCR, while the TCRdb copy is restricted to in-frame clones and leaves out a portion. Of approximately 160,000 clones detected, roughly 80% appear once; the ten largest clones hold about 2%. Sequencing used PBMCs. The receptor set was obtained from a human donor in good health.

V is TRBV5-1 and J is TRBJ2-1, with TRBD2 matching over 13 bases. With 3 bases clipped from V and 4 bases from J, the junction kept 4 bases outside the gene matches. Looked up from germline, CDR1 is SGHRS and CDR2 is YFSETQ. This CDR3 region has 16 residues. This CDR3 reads CASSSGLAGDYNEQFF. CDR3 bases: TGCGCCAGCAGCTCCGGACTAGCGGGGGATTACAATGAGCAGTTCTTC. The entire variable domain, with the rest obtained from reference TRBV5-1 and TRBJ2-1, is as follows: KAGVTQTPRYLIKTRGQQVTLSCSPISGHRSVSWYQQTPGQGLQFLFEYFSETQRNKGNFPGRFSGRQFSNSRSEMNVSTLELGDSALYLCASSSGLAGDYNEQFFGPGTRLTVL.

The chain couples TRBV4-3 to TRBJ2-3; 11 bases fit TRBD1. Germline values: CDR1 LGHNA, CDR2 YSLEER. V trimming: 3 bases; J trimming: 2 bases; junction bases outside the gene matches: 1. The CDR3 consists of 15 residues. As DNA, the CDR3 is TGCGCCAGCAGCCAGGACAGGGGGCCCACAGATACGCAGTATTTT. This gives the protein CASSQDRGPTDTQYF.

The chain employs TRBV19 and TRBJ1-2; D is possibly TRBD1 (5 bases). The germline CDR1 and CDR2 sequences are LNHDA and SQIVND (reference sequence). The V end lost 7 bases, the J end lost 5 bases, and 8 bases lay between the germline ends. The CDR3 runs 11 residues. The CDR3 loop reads CASTTAYGYTF. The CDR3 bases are TGTGCCAGTACGACAGCTTATGGCTACACCTTC.

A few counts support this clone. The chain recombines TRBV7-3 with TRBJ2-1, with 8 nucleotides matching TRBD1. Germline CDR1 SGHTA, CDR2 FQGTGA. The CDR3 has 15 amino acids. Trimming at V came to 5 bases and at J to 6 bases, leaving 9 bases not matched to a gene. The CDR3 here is CASSTGTGSTNEQFF. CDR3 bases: TGTGCCAGCAGCACCGGGACAGGAAGCACCAATGAGCAGTTCTTC.

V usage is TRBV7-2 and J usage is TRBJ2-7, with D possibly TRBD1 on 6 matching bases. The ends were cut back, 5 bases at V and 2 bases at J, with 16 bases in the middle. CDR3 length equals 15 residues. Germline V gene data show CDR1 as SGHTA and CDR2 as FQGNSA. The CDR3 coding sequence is TGTGCCAGCAGCCTCAACCTACAGGGCCCCTACGAGCAGTACTTC. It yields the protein CASSLNLQGPYEQYF.

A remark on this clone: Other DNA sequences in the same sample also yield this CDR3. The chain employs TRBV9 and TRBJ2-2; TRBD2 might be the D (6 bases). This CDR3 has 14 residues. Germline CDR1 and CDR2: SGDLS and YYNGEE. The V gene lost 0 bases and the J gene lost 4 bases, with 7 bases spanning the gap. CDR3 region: CASSVGGGTGELFF. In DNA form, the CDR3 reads TGTGCCAGCAGCGTAGGGGGAGGCACCGGGGAGCTGTTTTTT.

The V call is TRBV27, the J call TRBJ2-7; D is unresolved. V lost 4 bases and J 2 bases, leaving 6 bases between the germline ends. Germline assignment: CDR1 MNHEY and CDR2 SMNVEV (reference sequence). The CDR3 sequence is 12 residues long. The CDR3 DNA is TGTGCCAGCAGTTCCTCCCCCTACGAGCAGTACTTC. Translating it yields CASSSSPYEQYF.

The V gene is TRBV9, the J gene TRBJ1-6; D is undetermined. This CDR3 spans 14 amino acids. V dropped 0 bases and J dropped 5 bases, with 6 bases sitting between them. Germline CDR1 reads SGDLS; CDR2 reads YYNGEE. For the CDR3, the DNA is TGTGCCAGCAGCGTAGGGCAGAATAATTCACCCCTCCACTTT. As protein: CASSVGQNNSPLHF.

The CDR3 bases are TGTGCCAGCAGAGACAATTCGACGGGGGATTCTAGCACAGATACGCAGTATTTT. Its translation is CASRDNSTGDSSTDTQYF. The V gene is TRBV9, the J gene TRBJ2-3; D may be TRBD2 (6 bases). V lost 5 bases and J lost 0, with 22 bases in between. Germline V gives CDR1 SGDLS, CDR2 YYNGEE. This CDR3 spans 18 amino acids.

The CDR3 region has the DNA TGTGCCACCAGCAGAGATAGGACTAGCGGGTACGAGCAGTACTTC. It codes for CATSRDRTSGYEQYF. This chain uses TRBV15 with TRBJ2-7; 11 nucleotides match TRBD2. Trimming took 0 bases from V and 4 from J; bases not matched to a gene: 2. Germline assignment: CDR1 LNHNV and CDR2 YYDKDF (reference sequence). This CDR3 has 15 residues.

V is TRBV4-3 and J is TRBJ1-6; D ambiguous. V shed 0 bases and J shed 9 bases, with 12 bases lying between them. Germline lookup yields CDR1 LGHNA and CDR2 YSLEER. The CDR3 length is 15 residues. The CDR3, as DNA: TGCGCCAGCAGCCAAGATCGCACCCACGGTTCACCCCTCCACTTT. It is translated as CASSQDRTHGSPLHF.

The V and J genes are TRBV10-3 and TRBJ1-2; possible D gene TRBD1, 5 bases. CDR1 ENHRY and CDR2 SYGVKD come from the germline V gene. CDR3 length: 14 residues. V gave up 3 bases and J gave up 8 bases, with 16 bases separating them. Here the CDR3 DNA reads TGTGCCATCAGTGAAGGAACAGGTCAAGACGGCTACACCTTC. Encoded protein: CAISEGTGQDGYTF.

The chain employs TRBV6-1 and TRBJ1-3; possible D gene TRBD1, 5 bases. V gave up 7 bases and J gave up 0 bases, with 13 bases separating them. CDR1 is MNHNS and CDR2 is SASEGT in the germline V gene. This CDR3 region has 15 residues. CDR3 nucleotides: TGTGCCAGCACCGAGGGACTTTTCTCTGGAAACACCATATATTTT. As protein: CASTEGLFSGNTIYF.

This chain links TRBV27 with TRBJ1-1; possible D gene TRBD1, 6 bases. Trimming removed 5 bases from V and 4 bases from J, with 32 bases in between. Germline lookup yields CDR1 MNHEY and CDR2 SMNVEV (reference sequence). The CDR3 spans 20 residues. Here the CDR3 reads CASSRYSGTSLRGIGTEAFF. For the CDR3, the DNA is TGTGCCAGCAGTCGATATTCAGGGACGAGTCTGAGGGGGATCGGCACTGAAGCTTTCTTT.

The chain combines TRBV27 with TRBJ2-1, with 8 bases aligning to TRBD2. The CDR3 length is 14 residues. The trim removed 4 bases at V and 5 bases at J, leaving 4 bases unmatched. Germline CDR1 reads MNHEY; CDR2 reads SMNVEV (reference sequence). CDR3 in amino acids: CASSYGGAHNEQFF. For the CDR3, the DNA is TGTGCCAGCAGTTACGGGGGGGCCCACAATGAGCAGTTCTTC.